This entry describes one T cell receptor (beta chain). Its matching antigen is unknown. The data were obtained in a study of T cell responses to AZD1222 COVID-19 vaccine. TCRdb keeps only in-frame clones here, not all; method: immunoSEQ multiplex PCR. The table lists about 110,000 clones, roughly 90% of them singletons, with about 13% in the top ten. The study's findings and limits: Among the donors, most were white British and more were female, and clonal diversity was possibly underestimated. In the spike-specific TCR repertoire, nearly half reportedly target unmutated variant regions. After two AZD1222 doses, spike-specific TCR breadth and depth rose versus day 0. Sampling captured repertoires only after the peak T cell response.

There are 15 residues in the CDR3. Trimming pared 5 bases from V and 2 bases from J, leaving 12 bases between. Germline V lookup: CDR1 MNHEY, CDR2 SMNVEV (reference sequence). The source was peripheral blood, collected on day 0 of MenACWY control vaccination. The receptor was isolated from an adult in good health. The J gene is TRBJ2-2, the V gene TRBV27; tentatively, D is TRBD1 (6 bases). The CDR3 sequence: CASSVQGRNTGELFF. The CDR3 bases are TGTGCCAGCAGTGTTCAGGGGAGAAACACCGGGGAGCTGTTTTTT.